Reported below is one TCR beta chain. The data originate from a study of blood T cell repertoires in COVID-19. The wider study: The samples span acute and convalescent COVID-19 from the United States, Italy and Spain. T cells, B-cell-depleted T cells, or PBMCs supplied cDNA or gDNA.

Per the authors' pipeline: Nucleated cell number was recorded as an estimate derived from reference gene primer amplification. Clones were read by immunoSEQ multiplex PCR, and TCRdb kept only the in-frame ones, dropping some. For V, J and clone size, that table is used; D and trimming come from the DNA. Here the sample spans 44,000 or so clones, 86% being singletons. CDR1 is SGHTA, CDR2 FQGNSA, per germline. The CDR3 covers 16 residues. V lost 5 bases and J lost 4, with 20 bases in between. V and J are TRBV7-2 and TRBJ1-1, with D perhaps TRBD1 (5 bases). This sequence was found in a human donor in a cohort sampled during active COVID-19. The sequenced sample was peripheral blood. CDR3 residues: CASSQSAGGSGTEAFF. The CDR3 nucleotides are TGTGCCAGCAGCCAATCAGCCGGGGGGTCGGGCACTGAAGCTTTCTTT.